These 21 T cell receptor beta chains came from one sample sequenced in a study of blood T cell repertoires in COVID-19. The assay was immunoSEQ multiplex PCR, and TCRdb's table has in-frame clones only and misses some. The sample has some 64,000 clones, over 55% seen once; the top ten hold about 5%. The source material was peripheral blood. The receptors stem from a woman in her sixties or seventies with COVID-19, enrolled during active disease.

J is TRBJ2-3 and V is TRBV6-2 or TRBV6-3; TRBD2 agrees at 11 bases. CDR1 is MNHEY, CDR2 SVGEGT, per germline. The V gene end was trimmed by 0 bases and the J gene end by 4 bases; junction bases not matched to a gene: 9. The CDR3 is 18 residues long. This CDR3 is CASSYSLAGGPRPDTQYF. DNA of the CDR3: TGTGCCAGCAGTTACTCCTTAGCGGGGGGGCCCAGGCCAGATACGCAGTATTTT.

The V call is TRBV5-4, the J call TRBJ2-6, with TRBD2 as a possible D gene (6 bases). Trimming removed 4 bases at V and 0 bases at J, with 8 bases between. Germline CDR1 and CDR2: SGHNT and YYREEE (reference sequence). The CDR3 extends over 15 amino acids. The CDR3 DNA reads TGTGCCAGCAGCAAGGAGGGCTCTGGGGCCAACGTCCTGACTTTC. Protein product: CASSKEGSGANVLTF. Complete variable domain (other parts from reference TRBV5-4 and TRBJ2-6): ETGVTQSPTHLIKTRGQQVTLRCSSQSGHNTVSWYQQALGQGPQFIFQYYREEENGRGNFPPRFSGLQFPNYSSELNVNALELDDSALYLCASSKEGSGANVLTFGAGSRLTVL.

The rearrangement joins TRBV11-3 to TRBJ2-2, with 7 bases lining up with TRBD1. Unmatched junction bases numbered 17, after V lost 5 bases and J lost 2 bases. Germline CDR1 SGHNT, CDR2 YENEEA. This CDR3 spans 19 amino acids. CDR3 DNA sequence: TGTGCCAGCAGCCTTGGCCCCTCGGACAGGACCTATAACACCGGGGAGCTGTTTTTT. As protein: CASSLGPSDRTYNTGELFF. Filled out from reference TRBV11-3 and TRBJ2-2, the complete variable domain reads EAGVVQSPRYKIIEKKQPVAFWCNPISGHNTLYWYLQNLGQGPELLIRYENEEAVDDSQLPKDRFSAERLKGVDSTLKIQPAELGDSAVYLCASSLGPSDRTYNTGELFFGEGSRLTVL.

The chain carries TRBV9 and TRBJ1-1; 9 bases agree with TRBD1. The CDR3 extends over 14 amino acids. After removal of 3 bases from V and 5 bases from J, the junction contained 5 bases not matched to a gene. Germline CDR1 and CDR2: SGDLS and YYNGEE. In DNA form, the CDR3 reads TGTGCCAGCAGCGAGGGACAGGGATGGACTGAAGCTTTCTTT. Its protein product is CASSEGQGWTEAFF.

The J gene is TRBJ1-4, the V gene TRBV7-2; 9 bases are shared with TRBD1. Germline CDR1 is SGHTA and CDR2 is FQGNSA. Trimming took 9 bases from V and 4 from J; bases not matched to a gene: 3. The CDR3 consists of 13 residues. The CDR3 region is CASTGQGNEKLFF. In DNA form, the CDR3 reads TGTGCCAGTACGGGACAGGGTAATGAAAAACTGTTTTTT.

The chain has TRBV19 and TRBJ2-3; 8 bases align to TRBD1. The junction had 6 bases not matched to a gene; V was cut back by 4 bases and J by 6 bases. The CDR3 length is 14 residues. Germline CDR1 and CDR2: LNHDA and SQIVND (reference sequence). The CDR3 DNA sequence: TGTGCCAGTAGTAGCCCGGGACAGGCGGATACGCAGTATTTT. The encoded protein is CASSSPGQADTQYF.

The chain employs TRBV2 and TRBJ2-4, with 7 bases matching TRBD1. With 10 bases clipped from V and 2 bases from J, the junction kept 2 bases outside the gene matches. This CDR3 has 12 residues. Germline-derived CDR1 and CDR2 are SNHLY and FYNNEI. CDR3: CATGGSKNIQYF. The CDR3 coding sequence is TGTGCCACAGGGGGTTCCAAAAACATTCAGTACTTC.

The CDR3 protein is CASSVRGHGQGGTGELFF. CDR3 DNA sequence: TGTGCCAGCAGTGTGAGAGGGCACGGGCAGGGAGGCACCGGGGAGCTGTTTTTT. The V call is TRBV6-1, the J call TRBJ2-2, with D tentatively TRBD2 (6 bases). CDR3 size: 18 residues. Germline V CDR1 and CDR2: MNHNS, SASEGT. The germline V and J ends were trimmed by 4 bases and 4 bases, with 22 bases remaining between them.

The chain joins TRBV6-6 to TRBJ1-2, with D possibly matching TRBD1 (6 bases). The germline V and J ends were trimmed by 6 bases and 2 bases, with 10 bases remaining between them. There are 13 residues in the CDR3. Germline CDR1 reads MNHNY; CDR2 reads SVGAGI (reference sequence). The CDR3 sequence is CASSAGVNYGYTF. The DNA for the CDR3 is TGTGCCAGCAGCGCAGGGGTAAACTATGGCTACACCTTC.

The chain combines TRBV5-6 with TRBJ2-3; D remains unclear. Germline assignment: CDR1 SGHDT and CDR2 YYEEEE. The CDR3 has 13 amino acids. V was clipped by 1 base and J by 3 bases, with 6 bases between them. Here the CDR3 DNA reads TGTGCCAGCAGCTTGCCAGTTACAGATACGCAGTATTTT. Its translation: CASSLPVTDTQYF.

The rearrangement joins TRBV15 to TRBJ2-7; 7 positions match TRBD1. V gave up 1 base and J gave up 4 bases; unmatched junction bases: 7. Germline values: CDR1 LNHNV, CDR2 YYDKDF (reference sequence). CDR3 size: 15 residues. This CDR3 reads CATSRGGRGRYEQYF. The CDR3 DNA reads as TGTGCCACCAGCAGAGGGGGTAGGGGGCGGTACGAGCAGTACTTC.

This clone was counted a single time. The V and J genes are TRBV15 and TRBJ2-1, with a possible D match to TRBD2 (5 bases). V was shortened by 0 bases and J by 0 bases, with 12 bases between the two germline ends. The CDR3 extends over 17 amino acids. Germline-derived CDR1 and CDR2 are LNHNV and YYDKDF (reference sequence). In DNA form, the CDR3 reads TGTGCCACCAGCAGAGACCCGGGCCGGGGCTCCTACAATGAGCAGTTCTTC. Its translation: CATSRDPGRGSYNEQFF.

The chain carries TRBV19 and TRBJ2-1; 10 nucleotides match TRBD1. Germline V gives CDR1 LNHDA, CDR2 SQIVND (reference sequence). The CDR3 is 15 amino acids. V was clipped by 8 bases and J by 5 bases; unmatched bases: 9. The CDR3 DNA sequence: TGTGCCAGTCAGAGGGGGACAGGGGCTCACAATGAGCAGTTCTTC. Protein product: CASQRGTGAHNEQFF.

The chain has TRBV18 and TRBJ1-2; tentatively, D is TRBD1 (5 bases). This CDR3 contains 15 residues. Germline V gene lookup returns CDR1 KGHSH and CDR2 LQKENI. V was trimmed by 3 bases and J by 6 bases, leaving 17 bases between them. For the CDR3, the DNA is TGTGCCAGCTCACCCCCCGCCAGGGTGTATGATGGCTACACCTTC. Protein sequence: CASSPPARVYDGYTF.

The CDR3 nucleotides read TGTGCCAGCAGCTTCGGTGACTCTGGAAACACCATATATTTT. Encoded protein: CASSFGDSGNTIYF. The rearrangement uses TRBV7-9 and TRBJ1-3; D not certain. Germline CDR1 reads SEHNR; CDR2 reads FQNEAQ (reference sequence). The CDR3 spans 14 residues. Trimming took 3 bases from V and 0 from J, leaving 6 bases between them.

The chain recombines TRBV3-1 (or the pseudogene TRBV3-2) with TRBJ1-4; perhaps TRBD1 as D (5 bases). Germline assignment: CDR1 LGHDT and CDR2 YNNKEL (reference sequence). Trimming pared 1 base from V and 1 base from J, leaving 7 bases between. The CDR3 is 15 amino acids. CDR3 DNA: TGTGCCAGCAGCCAAGGGGGCAAAACTAATGAAAAACTGTTTTTT. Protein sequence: CASSQGGKTNEKLFF.

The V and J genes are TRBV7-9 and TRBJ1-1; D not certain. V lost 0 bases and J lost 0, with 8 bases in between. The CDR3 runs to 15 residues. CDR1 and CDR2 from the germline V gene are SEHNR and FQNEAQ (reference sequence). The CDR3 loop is CASSLAVDMNTEAFF. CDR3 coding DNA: TGTGCCAGCAGCTTAGCTGTAGACATGAACACTGAAGCTTTCTTT.

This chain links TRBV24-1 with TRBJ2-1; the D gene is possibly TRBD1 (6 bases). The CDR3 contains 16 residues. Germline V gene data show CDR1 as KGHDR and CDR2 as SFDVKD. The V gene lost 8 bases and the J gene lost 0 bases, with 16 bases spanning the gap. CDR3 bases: TGTGCCACCACCTATTCGGACAGTAGCTCCTACAATGAGCAGTTCTTC. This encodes CATTYSDSSSYNEQFF.

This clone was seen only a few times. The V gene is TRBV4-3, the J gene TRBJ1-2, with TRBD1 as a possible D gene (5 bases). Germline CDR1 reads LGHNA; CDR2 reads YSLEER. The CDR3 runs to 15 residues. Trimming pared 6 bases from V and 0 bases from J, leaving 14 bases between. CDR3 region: CASSLEDRANYGYTF. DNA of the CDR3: TGCGCCAGCAGTTTGGAAGACAGAGCTAACTATGGCTACACCTTC.

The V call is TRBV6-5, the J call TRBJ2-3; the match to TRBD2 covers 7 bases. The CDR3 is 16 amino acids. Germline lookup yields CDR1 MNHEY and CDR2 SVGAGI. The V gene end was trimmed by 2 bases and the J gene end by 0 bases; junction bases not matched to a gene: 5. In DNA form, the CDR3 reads TGTGCCAGCAGTTACAATAGGCGGGGGAGCACAGATACGCAGTATTTT. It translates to CASSYNRRGSTDTQYF.

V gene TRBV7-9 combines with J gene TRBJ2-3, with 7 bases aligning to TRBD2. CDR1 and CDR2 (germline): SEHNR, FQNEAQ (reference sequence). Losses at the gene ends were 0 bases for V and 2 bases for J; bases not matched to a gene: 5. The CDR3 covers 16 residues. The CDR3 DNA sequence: TGTGCCAGCAGCTTAGCAGTGGGAGGGCCCACAGATACGCAGTATTTT. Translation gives CASSLAVGGPTDTQYF.